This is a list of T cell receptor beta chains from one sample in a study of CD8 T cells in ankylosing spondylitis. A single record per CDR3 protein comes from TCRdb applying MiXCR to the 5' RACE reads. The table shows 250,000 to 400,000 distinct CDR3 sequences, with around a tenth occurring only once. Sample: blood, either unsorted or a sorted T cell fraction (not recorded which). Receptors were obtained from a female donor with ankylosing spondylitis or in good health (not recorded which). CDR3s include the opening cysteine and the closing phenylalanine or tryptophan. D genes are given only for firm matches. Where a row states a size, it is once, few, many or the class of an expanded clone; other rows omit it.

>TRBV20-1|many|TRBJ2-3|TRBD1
CSASHDRGSVDTQYF
TGCAGTGCTAGTCACGACAGGGGATCGGTCGATACGCAGTATTTT
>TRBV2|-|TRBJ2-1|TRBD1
CASSKGQGSYNEQFF
TGTGCCAGCAGTAAGGGACAGGGATCCTACAATGAGCAGTTCTTC
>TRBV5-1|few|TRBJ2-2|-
CASSLPSQSNTGELFF
TGCGCCAGCAGCTTGCCGTCCCAATCGAACACCGGGGAGCTGTTTTTT
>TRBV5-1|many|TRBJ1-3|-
CASSLEWGMNTIYF
TGCGCCAGCAGCTTGGAGTGGGGAATGAACACCATATATTTT
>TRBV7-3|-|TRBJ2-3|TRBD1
CASSLRDSYTDTQYF
TGTGCCAGCAGCCTTCGGGACAGCTACACAGATACGCAGTATTTT
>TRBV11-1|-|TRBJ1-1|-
CASSLALGRPDEGGGRGTEAFF
TGTGCCAGCAGCTTAGCCTTGGGGAGACCGGACGAAGGTGGGGGGCGAGGGACTGAAGCTTTCTTT
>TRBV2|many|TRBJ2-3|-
CASSDSSTDTQYF
TGTGCCAGCAGCGACAGTAGCACAGATACGCAGTATTTT
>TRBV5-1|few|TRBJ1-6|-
CASSLGDSSYNSPLHF
TGCGCCAGCAGCTTGGGGGATAGCTCCTATAATTCACCCCTCCACTTT
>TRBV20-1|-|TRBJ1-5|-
CSARGRLSFDQPQHF
TGCAGTGCTAGAGGAAGGTTGTCTTTCGATCAGCCCCAGCATTTT
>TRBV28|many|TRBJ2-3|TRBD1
CASRRRQGSTDTQYF
TGTGCCAGCAGACGGAGACAGGGAAGCACAGATACGCAGTATTTT
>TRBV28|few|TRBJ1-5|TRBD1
CASGGQANQPQHF
TGTGCCAGCGGGGGACAGGCCAATCAGCCCCAGCATTTT
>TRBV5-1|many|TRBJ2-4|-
CASSFLGASEGLNIQYF
TGCGCCAGCAGCTTTTTGGGAGCAAGCGAGGGTCTGAACATTCAGTACTTC
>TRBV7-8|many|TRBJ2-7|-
CASSPTAYEQYF
TGTGCCAGCAGCCCAACAGCTTACGAGCAGTACTTC
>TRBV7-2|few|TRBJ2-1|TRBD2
CASKVTGTSSYNEQFF
TGTGCCAGCAAGGTTACCGGGACTAGCAGTTACAATGAGCAGTTCTTC
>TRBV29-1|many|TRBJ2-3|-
CSVVDPFRPSVDTQYF
TGCAGCGTTGTAGACCCTTTTCGGCCCTCCGTAGATACGCAGTATTTT
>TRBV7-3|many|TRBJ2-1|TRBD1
CASSLGQGLVQFF
TGTGCCAGCAGCCTAGGACAGGGGCTTGTGCAGTTCTTC
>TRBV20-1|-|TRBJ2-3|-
CSAIPGLGSYTQYF
TGCAGTGCTATTCCCGGGCTCGGGTCGTATACGCAGTATTTT
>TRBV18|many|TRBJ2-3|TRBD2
CASSLRRGGLDTQYF
TGTGCCAGCTCACTGCGGCGGGGGGGCCTAGATACGCAGTATTTT
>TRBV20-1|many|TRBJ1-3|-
CSARDMNEGNTIYF
TGCAGTGCTAGAGATATGAACGAGGGAAACACCATATATTTT
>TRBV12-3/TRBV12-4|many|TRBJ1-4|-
CASSPTNEKLFF
TGTGCCAGCAGCCCAACTAATGAAAAACTGTTTTTT
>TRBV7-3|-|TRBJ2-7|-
CASSLGHPDYEQYF
TGTGCCAGCAGCCTGGGACACCCAGACTACGAGCAGTACTTC
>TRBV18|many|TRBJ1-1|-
CASSPGHMNTEAFF
TGTGCCAGCTCACCGGGACACATGAACACTGAAGCTTTCTTT
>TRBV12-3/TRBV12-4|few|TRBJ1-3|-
CASSLVWGGRDSGNTIYF
TGTGCCAGCAGTTTAGTTTGGGGAGGAAGGGACTCTGGAAACACCATATATTTT
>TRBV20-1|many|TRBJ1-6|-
CSARPGQGSPLHF
TGCAGTGCTAGACCAGGGCAGGGATCACCCCTCCACTTT
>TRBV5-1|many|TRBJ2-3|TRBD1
CASSGDRGTDTQYF
TGCGCCAGCAGCGGGGACAGGGGAACAGATACGCAGTATTTT
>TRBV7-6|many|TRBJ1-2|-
CASSLADTGRNYGYTF
TGTGCCAGCAGCTTAGCTGACACAGGCCGTAACTATGGCTACACCTTC
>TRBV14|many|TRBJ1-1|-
CASSPWGEAKNTEAFF
TGTGCCAGCAGCCCCTGGGGGGAAGCAAAGAACACTGAAGCTTTCTTT
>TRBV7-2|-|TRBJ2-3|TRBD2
CASSPTSGIILVQYF
TGTGCCAGCAGCCCAACTAGCGGGATAATACTTGTTCAGTATTTT
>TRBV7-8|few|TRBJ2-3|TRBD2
CASSLQSRLAGVADTQYF
TGTGCCAGCAGCCTACAAAGCCGCCTAGCGGGAGTGGCAGATACGCAGTATTTT
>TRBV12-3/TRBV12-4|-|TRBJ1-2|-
CASILWGNYGYTF
TGTGCCAGCATCCTTTGGGGAAACTATGGCTACACCTTC
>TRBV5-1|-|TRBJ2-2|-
CASSLEQKNTGELFF
TGCGCCAGCAGCTTGGAGCAGAAAAACACCGGGGAGCTGTTTTTT
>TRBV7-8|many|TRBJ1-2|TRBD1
CASSLRGQANGYTF
TGTGCCAGCAGCTTAAGAGGACAGGCAAATGGCTACACCTTC
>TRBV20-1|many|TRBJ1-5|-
CSAAAGGGNQPQHF
TGCAGTGCTGCGGCTGGGGGGGGAAATCAGCCCCAGCATTTT
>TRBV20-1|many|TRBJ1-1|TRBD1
CSAIDSRGRAEAFF
TGCAGTGCTATCGACAGCAGGGGGAGGGCTGAAGCTTTCTTT
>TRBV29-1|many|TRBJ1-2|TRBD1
CSSGTEDGYTF
TGCAGCAGCGGGACAGAGGATGGCTACACCTTC
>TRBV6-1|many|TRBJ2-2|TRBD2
CASSAISGVTGELFF
TGTGCCAGCAGTGCGATTAGCGGGGTTACCGGGGAGCTGTTTTTT
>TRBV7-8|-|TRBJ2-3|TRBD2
CASSLEVGLTWLAGPDTQYF
TGTGCCAGCAGCTTAGAAGTGGGTTTAACGTGGCTAGCGGGGCCAGATACGCAGTATTTT
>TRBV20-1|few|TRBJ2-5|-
CSAPSGGPWETQYF
TGCAGTGCTCCCTCTGGGGGGCCCTGGGAGACCCAGTACTTC
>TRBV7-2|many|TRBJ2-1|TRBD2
CASSPLPGLAGVHEQFF
TGTGCCAGCAGCCCACTCCCGGGACTAGCGGGAGTCCATGAGCAGTTCTTC
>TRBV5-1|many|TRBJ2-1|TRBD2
CASSPRTSGGSYNEQFF
TGCGCCAGCAGCCCCCGGACTAGCGGGGGGTCCTACAATGAGCAGTTCTTC
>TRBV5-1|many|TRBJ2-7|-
CASSLAALGFEQYF
TGCGCCAGCAGCTTGGCCGCACTAGGATTCGAGCAGTACTTC
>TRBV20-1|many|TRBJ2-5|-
CSARDPTDQRETQYF
TGCAGTGCTAGAGACCCGACAGACCAGAGGGAGACCCAGTACTTC
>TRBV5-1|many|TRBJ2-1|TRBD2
CASSLMSSGSYNEQFF
TGCGCCAGCAGCTTGATGTCTAGCGGCTCCTACAATGAGCAGTTCTTC
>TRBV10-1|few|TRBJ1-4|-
CASSDIPSAEKLFF
TGCGCCAGCAGTGACATCCCATCGGCTGAAAAACTGTTTTTT
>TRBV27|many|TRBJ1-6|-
CASSFANSPLHF
TGTGCCAGCAGTTTTGCAAATTCACCCCTCCACTTT
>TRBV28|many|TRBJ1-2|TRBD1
CASSLTGNYGYTF
TGTGCCAGCAGCCTGACAGGGAACTATGGCTACACCTTC
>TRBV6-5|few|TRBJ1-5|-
CASSYSVLEPQHF
TGTGCCAGCAGTTACTCGGTATTGGAGCCCCAGCATTTT
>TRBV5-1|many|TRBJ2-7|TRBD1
CASSQGGIGTGNYEQYF
TGCGCCAGCAGCCAGGGGGGTATCGGGACAGGGAATTACGAGCAGTACTTC
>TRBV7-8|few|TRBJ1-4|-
CASSLVTPDEKLFF
TGTGCCAGCAGCTTAGTGACGCCTGATGAAAAACTGTTTTTT
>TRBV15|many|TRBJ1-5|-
CATSRDSNTGSGNQPQHF
TGTGCCACCAGCAGAGATTCGAACACGGGCAGTGGCAATCAGCCCCAGCATTTT